This TCR beta chain was observed in a study of shared clonotypes between healthy human individuals. The CDR3 contains 15 residues. Trimming took 1 base from V and 3 from J, leaving 9 bases between them. Per germline, CDR1 LGHNA and CDR2 YSLEER. Study results and limitations: Shared across four donors were roughly 4.7% of the naive CD4 clonotypes. Larger richness was generally estimated for naive than memory subsets.

Deep-level running was used for the assay. Profiled with immunoSEQ multiplex PCR; TCRdb holds only in-frame clones, not every one. The sample comprises approximately 1.9 million clones, 90% to 95% of which are singletons, and about 1.6% rests with the top ten. Remarks on this clone: What it binds is unknown.

Naivety among CD8 cells was defined by CD45RO negativity and positive CCR7 selection, thereby excluding terminally differentiated effector memory CD45RA+ cells. The source material was naive CD8+ T cells from PBMCs. The chain joins TRBV4-3 to TRBJ2-2; a possible D gene is TRBD1 (6 bases). The source is a man younger than 35 in good health. Some clones in this sample may be carry-over from other donors' samples. The CDR3 nucleotides are TGCGCCAGCAGCCAAGCAACAGGGTACACCGGGGAGCTGTTTTTT. Translation gives CASSQATGYTGELFF.